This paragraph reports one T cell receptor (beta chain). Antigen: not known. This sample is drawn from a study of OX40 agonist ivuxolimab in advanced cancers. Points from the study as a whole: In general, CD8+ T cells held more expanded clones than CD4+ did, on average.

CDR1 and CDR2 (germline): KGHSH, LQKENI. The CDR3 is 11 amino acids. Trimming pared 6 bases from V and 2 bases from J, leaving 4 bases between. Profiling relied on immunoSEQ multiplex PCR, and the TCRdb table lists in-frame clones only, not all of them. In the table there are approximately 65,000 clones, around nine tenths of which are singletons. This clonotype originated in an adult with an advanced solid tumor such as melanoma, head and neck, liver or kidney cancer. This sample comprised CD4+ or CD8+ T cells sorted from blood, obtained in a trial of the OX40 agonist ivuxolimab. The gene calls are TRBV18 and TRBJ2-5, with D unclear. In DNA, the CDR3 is TGTGCCAGCTCCGATCAAGAGACCCAGTACTTC. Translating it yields CASSDQETQYF.